This TCR beta chain was retrieved from a study of T cells in Graves' hyperthyroidism and ophthalmopathy. V lost 8 bases, J lost 0 bases, and 6 bases stayed unmatched. CDR1 and CDR2 from the germline V gene are MNHNS and SASEGT. CDR3 length: 15 amino acids. Amplified TCR beta CDR3 regions came from RNA transcripts. Primed by the HTBI set, a first-round RT-PCR was run on the TCR CDR3. TCRdb reanalysed the multiplex PCR reads using MiXCR and keeps one entry per CDR3 protein. This sample has 20,000 to 30,000 distinct CDR3 sequences; under 55% occur once, and the top ten carry about 26%. This clonotype has ten or more counts.

The receptor was isolated from a woman aged 40 to 49 with Graves' hyperthyroidism that later progressed to Graves' ophthalmopathy. The chain combines TRBV6-1 with TRBJ2-7, with 11 bases identical to TRBD1. Sequencing was carried out using blood. The CDR3 DNA sequence: TGTGCCAGCTCTATGGGGACAGGGGGCTCCTACGAGCAGTACTTC. Translating it yields CASSMGTGGSYEQYF.